The clone carrying this TCR beta chain was seen repeatedly, ten times or more. V dropped 4 bases and J dropped 1; count of bases not matched to a gene: 8. This CDR3 comprises 16 residues. Looked up from germline, CDR1 is SGDLS and CDR2 is YYNGEE. This specimen comes from a study of CD8 T cells in ankylosing spondylitis. A single record per CDR3 protein comes from TCRdb applying MiXCR to the 5' RACE reads. The table lists some 9,400 distinct CDR3 sequences, about 6% of them singletons. The chain joins TRBV9 to TRBJ2-7; 10 nucleotides agree with TRBD2. The sequence derives from a female donor with ankylosing spondylitis or in good health (not recorded which). Material for sequencing was blood, either unsorted or a sorted T cell fraction (not recorded which). The CDR3: CASSSELAGQSYEQYF. For the CDR3, the DNA is TGTGCCAGCAGCTCAGAACTAGCGGGGCAATCCTACGAGCAGTACTTC. The variable domain in full, with the rest retrieved from reference TRBV9 and TRBJ2-7, is DSGVTQTPKHLITATGQRVTLRCSPRSGDLSVYWYQQSLDQGLQFLIQYYNGEERAKGNILERFSAQQFPDLHSELNLSSLELGDSALYFCASSSELAGQSYEQYFGPGTRLTVT.